A single sample gave rise to the 25 T cell receptor beta chains below, sequenced in a study of control samples from healthy donors and cancer patients. Clones were sequenced by immunoSEQ multiplex PCR, and TCRdb holds only the in-frame ones, with some missing. The sample yields more than 120,000 clones, more than 85% seen once. Specimen: blood. The source of these receptors is a man aged 30 to 45 in good health.

The rearrangement links TRBV6-4 to TRBJ1-2; the match to TRBD1 covers 9 bases. This CDR3 contains 13 residues. V lost 2 bases, J lost 5 bases, and 0 bases stayed unmatched. The germline V gene encodes CDR1 MRHNA and CDR2 SNTAGT. The CDR3, as DNA: TGTGCCAGCAGTGACGGGACAGGGTATGGCTACACCTTC. Translated, it gives CASSDGTGYGYTF.

V is TRBV9 and J is TRBJ1-2; D is unresolved. CDR3 length: 14 residues. The V gene's germline CDR1 is SGDLS and CDR2 YYNGEE. The V end lost 0 bases, the J end lost 6 bases, and 12 bases lay between the germline ends. This CDR3 is CASSVGSGGNGYTF. In DNA, the CDR3 is TGTGCCAGCAGCGTAGGATCGGGAGGGAATGGCTACACCTTC.

The chain is built from TRBV19 and TRBJ1-5; TRBD1 matches at 10 bases. V lost 7 bases to trimming and J lost 9 bases; unmatched junction nucleotides: 21. The CDR3 spans 18 residues. Germline V gene sequence: CDR1 LNHDA, CDR2 SQIVND (reference sequence). As DNA, the CDR3 is TGTGCCAGTAATGATACCCCGGGGGACAGGGGTCCGGGCCCGCCCCAGCATTTT. It is translated as CASNDTPGDRGPGPPQHF.

V usage is TRBV19 and J usage is TRBJ1-2; the match to TRBD1 covers 7 bases. The CDR3 length is 14 residues. Looked up from germline, CDR1 is LNHDA and CDR2 is SQIVND (reference sequence). The V and J ends lost 4 bases and 0 bases, in that order; junction bases with no gene match: 2. This CDR3 is CASSTGTANYGYTF. In nucleotides, the CDR3 is TGTGCCAGTAGTACCGGGACAGCTAACTATGGCTACACCTTC.

CDR3 nucleotides: TGTGCCAGCAGCTTAGATAGCTCCTACGAGCAGTACTTC. Its protein is CASSLDSSYEQYF. This chain connects TRBV7-2 to TRBJ2-7, with unresolved D. Germline V lookup: CDR1 SGHTA, CDR2 FQGNSA. V was shortened by 1 base and J by 0 bases, with 4 bases between the two germline ends. This CDR3 has 13 residues.

The DNA for the CDR3 is TGTGCCAGCAGCCTCCAAATGGGGGGCTACACCTTC. It codes for CASSLQMGGYTF. The V call is TRBV7-2, the J call TRBJ1-2, with no clear D. The CDR3 is 12 residues long. CDR1 and CDR2 (germline): SGHTA, FQGNSA. The V end was cut by 5 bases, the J end by 8 bases, with 12 bases between.

This clone has a single count. The chain combines TRBV7-3 with TRBJ1-1; D is perhaps TRBD1 (5 bases). Germline V gives CDR1 SGHTA, CDR2 FQGTGA. The V end was cut by 5 bases, the J end by 0 bases, with 13 bases between. The CDR3 is made up of 15 amino acids. CDR3 in amino acids: CASSISRAMNTEAFF. Here the CDR3 DNA reads TGTGCCAGCAGCATAAGCAGGGCCATGAACACTGAAGCTTTCTTT.

The chain couples TRBV5-1 to TRBJ2-2, with TRBD1 identical over 7 bases. V dropped 0 bases and J dropped 4; count of bases not matched to a gene: 3. This CDR3 region has 15 residues. Germline lookup yields CDR1 SGHRS and CDR2 YFSETQ. The CDR3 DNA follows: TGCGCCAGCAGCTTGGGGGCAGGGGGCACCGGGGAGCTGTTTTTT. This gives the protein CASSLGAGGTGELFF.

V usage is TRBV5-4 and J usage is TRBJ2-2; D uncertain. The CDR3 consists of 14 residues. From germline, CDR1 is SGHNT and CDR2 YYREEE (reference sequence). V shed 1 base and J shed 2 bases, with 6 bases lying between them. The CDR3 sequence: CASSLSQNTGELFF. The DNA of the CDR3 is TGTGCCAGCAGCTTGTCCCAAAACACCGGGGAGCTGTTTTTT.

This clone was counted a single time. The chain combines TRBV12-5 with TRBJ2-4; D is possibly TRBD2 (7 bases). V gave up 5 bases and J gave up 6 bases, with 17 bases separating them. Germline assignment: CDR1 LGHNT and CDR2 FRNRAP. This CDR3 is built from 15 residues. This chain's CDR3 is CASGMGGALVNIQYF. The CDR3 DNA reads as TGTGCTAGTGGTATGGGGGGGGCGTTGGTAAACATTCAGTACTTC.

This sequence joins TRBV7-4 and TRBJ2-1, with a tentative D call TRBD2 (6 bases). Trimming cost V 1 base and J 4 bases, with 11 bases left between them. This CDR3 has 15 residues. The germline gives CDR1 SGHVT, CDR2 SQSDAQ. The CDR3 nucleotides are TGTGCCAGCAGCTTAGTTGGGGGGTCGTACAATGAGCAGTTCTTC. Protein sequence: CASSLVGGSYNEQFF.

The rearrangement uses TRBV19 and TRBJ2-2, with 10 bases matching TRBD1. This CDR3 has 16 amino acids. Trimming at V came to 4 bases and at J to 0 bases, leaving 2 bases not matched to a gene. The V gene's germline CDR1 is LNHDA and CDR2 SQIVND (reference sequence). The CDR3 sequence is CASSTGQGANTGELFF. CDR3 bases: TGTGCCAGTAGTACCGGACAGGGGGCGAACACCGGGGAGCTGTTTTTT.

A remark on this clone: Other DNA sequences in this sample translate to the same CDR3. This chain joins TRBV27 and TRBJ2-3; 15 nucleotides agree with TRBD2. The CDR3 is 18 residues long. In germline, CDR1 is MNHEY, CDR2 SMNVEV (reference sequence). V lost 5 bases, J lost 2 bases, and 8 bases stayed unmatched. As DNA, the CDR3 is TGTGCCAGCAGTCAGACCGGGACTAGCGGGGGGACCACAGATACGCAGTATTTT. Translating it yields CASSQTGTSGGTTDTQYF.

The chain is built from TRBV24-1 and TRBJ2-3; no definite D call. The length of the CDR3 is 11 residues. Germline V lookup: CDR1 KGHDR, CDR2 SFDVKD. V dropped 2 bases and J dropped 6 bases, with 2 bases sitting between them. In nucleotides, the CDR3 is TGTGCCACCAGTGATTGGGATACGCAGTATTTT. Its translation is CATSDWDTQYF.

This clone is a singleton in its sample. The chain is built from TRBV18 and TRBJ1-2; TRBD1 aligns across 9 bases. Looked up from germline, CDR1 is KGHSH and CDR2 is LQKENI. V lost 4 bases to trimming and J lost 4 bases; unmatched junction nucleotides: 1. CDR3 length equals 13 residues. CDR3 sequence (DNA): TGTGCCAGCTCACGGGACAGGGCCTATGGCTACACCTTC. Translation: CASSRDRAYGYTF.

This chain links TRBV28 with TRBJ1-1; 8 bases are shared with TRBD1. The CDR3 covers 17 residues. With V trimmed by 2 bases and J by 2 bases, 10 bases remained unmatched. Germline V gene data show CDR1 as MDHEN and CDR2 as SYDVKM. The CDR3 nucleotides are TGTGCCAGCAGTTTAGGAGGGGCAGGGGGCTACAACACTGAAGCTTTCTTT. It encodes CASSLGGAGGYNTEAFF.

The CDR3 loop is CASSSDTVYGYTF. The CDR3 DNA is TGTGCCAGCAGTTCTGACACGGTCTATGGCTACACCTTC. J is TRBJ1-2 and V is TRBV12-3 or TRBV12-4; D unresolved. The V end was cut by 4 bases, the J end by 4 bases, with 10 bases between. The CDR3 spans 13 residues.

The chain carries TRBV19 and TRBJ1-5, with D hard to call. CDR1 is LNHDA and CDR2 is SQIVND in the germline V gene (reference sequence). The CDR3 is 12 residues long. Trimming shortened V by 1 base and J by 10 bases, and 8 bases separated the two germline ends. As DNA, the CDR3 is TGTGCCAGTAGTATAGGACGTGGACCCCAGCATTTT. Its protein is CASSIGRGPQHF.

The chain uses TRBV11-2 and TRBJ2-2; no clear D. The V gene's germline CDR1 is SGHAT and CDR2 FQNNGV. This CDR3 has 13 residues. Trimming took off 4 bases at V and 4 bases at J, with 7 bases between the two ends. The CDR3 region is CASSSAFTGELFF. For the CDR3, the DNA is TGTGCCAGCAGCTCTGCTTTCACCGGGGAGCTGTTTTTT. Combining the CDR3 with reference TRBV11-2 and TRBJ2-2 gives the whole variable domain EAGVAQSPRYKIIEKRQSVAFWCNPISGHATLYWYQQILGQGPKLLIQFQNNGVVDDSQLPKDRFSAERLKGVDSTLKIQPAKLEDSAVYLCASSSAFTGELFFGEGSRLTVL.

The chain recombines TRBV7-8 with TRBJ2-1; weak D call: TRBD2 (6 bases). The CDR3 has 16 amino acids. The V end was cut by 4 bases, the J end by 6 bases, with 19 bases between. The germline V gene encodes CDR1 SGHVS and CDR2 FQNEAQ. The CDR3 DNA reads TGTGCCAGCAGCTCTCGGACTATCAGTTCCCCCAATGAGCAGTTCTTC. This sequence encodes CASSSRTISSPNEQFF.

The chain employs TRBV19 and TRBJ2-7; 8 nucleotides match TRBD2. Trimming took 2 bases from V and 2 from J; bases not matched to a gene: 5. This CDR3 region has 15 residues. The germline CDR1 and CDR2 sequences are LNHDA and SQIVND (reference sequence). The CDR3 is CASSILGGGPYEQYF. CDR3 sequence (DNA): TGTGCCAGTAGTATACTAGGCGGGGGGCCCTACGAGCAGTACTTC.

The V gene is TRBV20-1, the J gene TRBJ2-2; 12 nucleotides agree with TRBD2. The V segment lost 3 bases and the J segment 0 bases; nucleotides outside the gene matches: 2. This CDR3 spans 16 amino acids. The germline gives CDR1 DFQATT, CDR2 SNEGSKA (reference sequence). In DNA, the CDR3 is TGCAGTGCTAGTACTAGCGGGGGGTCGAACACCGGGGAGCTGTTTTTT. Its protein product is CSASTSGGSNTGELFF.

The rearrangement links TRBV19 to TRBJ1-1, with D unclear. Per germline, CDR1 LNHDA and CDR2 SQIVND (reference sequence). V lost 7 bases, J lost 5 bases, and 11 bases lay in between. The CDR3 contains 12 residues. CDR3 region: CASTPDGTEAFF. As DNA, the CDR3 is TGTGCCAGTACTCCGGACGGGACTGAAGCTTTCTTT.

This chain connects TRBV21-1 to TRBJ1-3. TRBV21-1 is deemed a pseudogene. The CDR3 is 18 residues long. The CDR3 region has the DNA TGTGCCAGCAGCAAAAAGCGTAGACGGACAGCGGGAGGAAACACCATATATTTT. The encoded protein is CASSKKRRRTAGGNTIYF.

CDR3 protein: CAIRQGSESEAFF. The DNA for the CDR3 is TGTGCCATCAGACAGGGGTCGGAGAGTGAAGCTTTCTTT. The rearrangement links TRBV10-3 to TRBJ1-1, with 7 nucleotides matching TRBD1. The CDR3 extends over 13 amino acids. The V and J ends lost 6 bases and 7 bases, in that order; junction bases with no gene match: 8. CDR1 ENHRY and CDR2 SYGVKD come from the germline V gene.